The 7 T cell receptor beta chains presented below share a single source sample, sequenced in a study of relationships among human T cell subsets. Regulatory T cells were selected from positively selected CD4+ cells using anti-CD25 beads. TCR alpha and beta CDR3s were amplified from mRNA by semiquantitative ARM-PCR. In ARM-PCR, communal superprimers followed tagged nested gene-specific primers for exponential amplification. Using its own MiXCR run on the multiplex PCR reads, TCRdb lists one record per CDR3 protein. The profile covers more than 13,000 distinct CDR3 sequences, with roughly three fifths appearing a single time and 2.1% taken by the ten largest. Sample: Tregs sorted from blood. These receptors all stem from a man in his forties in good health.

The chain couples TRBV20-1 to TRBJ1-1, with D possibly matching TRBD1 (6 bases). The CDR3 length is 14 residues. Germline V gene data show CDR1 as DFQATT and CDR2 as SNEGSKA (reference sequence). V shed 5 bases and J shed 0 bases, with 13 bases lying between them. CDR3 sequence: CSAPGDTMNTEAFF. CDR3 coding DNA: TGCAGTGCTCCCGGGGACACCATGAACACTGAAGCTTTCTTT.

This clonotype is a singleton in its sample. This chain connects TRBV6-4 to TRBJ2-1; D is unclear. This CDR3 is built from 14 residues. Trimming stripped 4 bases from V and 3 bases from J, with 10 bases between. CDR1 and CDR2 from the germline V gene are MRHNA and SNTAGT. CDR3 amino acids: CASSVAENYNEQFF. DNA for the CDR3: TGTGCCAGCAGTGTTGCGGAGAACTACAATGAGCAGTTCTTC.

This clonotype was detected only a few times. The genes are TRBV29-1 and TRBJ2-1, with TRBD1 matching 10 bases. This CDR3 is 13 amino acids long. The V and J ends lost 6 bases and 6 bases, in that order; junction bases with no gene match: 5. Germline V gene data show CDR1 as SQVTM and CDR2 as ANQGSEA. The CDR3 bases are TGCAGCGTCCAGGGACAGGGGACCAATGAGCAGTTCTTC. It specifies CSVQGQGTNEQFF.

The chain carries TRBV5-8 and TRBJ1-2; the D is unclear. CDR3 length: 14 amino acids. Trimming removed 1 base from V and 7 bases from J, with 14 bases in between. The germline V gene encodes CDR1 SGHTS and CDR2 YDEGEE. CDR3: CASSLPPHSSGYTF. The CDR3 DNA reads as TGTGCCAGCAGCTTGCCACCCCATTCTTCTGGCTACACCTTC.

The table lists this clonotype with a few counts. The chain uses TRBV30 and TRBJ2-1; D is unresolved. CDR1 and CDR2 from the germline V gene are GTSNPN and SVGIG (reference sequence). V was shortened by 4 bases and J by 7 bases, with 14 bases between the two germline ends. The CDR3 covers 13 residues. CDR3 nucleotides: TGTGCCTGGACCATCCCCCCGATGAATGAGCAGTTCTTC. Translating gives CAWTIPPMNEQFF.

The CDR3 coding sequence is TGCGCCAGCAGCCTGCAGACGAAGACTGAAGCTTTCTTT. As protein: CASSLQTKTEAFF. The chain combines TRBV5-1 with TRBJ1-1; no clear D. The germline CDR1 and CDR2 sequences are SGHRS and YFSETQ. This CDR3 comprises 13 residues. Trimming stripped 4 bases from V and 5 bases from J, with 12 bases between.

This clonotype was seen more than once but under ten times. V usage is TRBV11-2 and J usage is TRBJ1-1; no clear D. Germline V gene sequence: CDR1 SGHAT, CDR2 FQNNGV. Between the trimmed V and J ends, which lost 3 bases and 6 bases, there was a span of 8 bases. The CDR3 contains 12 residues. CDR3 nucleotides: TGTGCCAGCAGCTTCGACCGGGCTGAAGCTTTCTTT. It codes for CASSFDRAEAFF.